This T cell receptor (beta chain) was sequenced for a study of T cell clonality in common variable immunodeficiency. This clone was seen a few times. Its antigen is not known. The read terminates 3 residues before the CDR3 end, so the remaining end is supplied by the germline J gene. General observations from the study: Reportedly, TCR beta sequences from common variable immunodeficiency showed fewer deletions and N-nucleotide insertions.

Sequencing input was equivalent genomic DNA from CVID and controls. Clones were sequenced by immunoSEQ multiplex PCR, and TCRdb holds only the in-frame ones, with some missing. The record shows under 40,000 clones for this sample, with no singletons present. Trimming at V came to 3 bases and at J to 6 bases, leaving 4 bases not matched to a gene. CDR3 length: 15 amino acids. Germline CDR1 is SEHNR and CDR2 is FQNEAQ (reference sequence). The TCR comes from a human donor with common variable immunodeficiency. The rearrangement links TRBV7-9 to TRBJ2-1; 11 positions match TRBD1. Material: peripheral blood mononuclear cells. CDR3 amino acids: CASSFPGTGGNEQFF. CDR3 DNA (partial): TGTGCCAGCAGCTTCCCCGGGACAGGGGGCAATGAG.